One sample yielded the 30 T cell receptor beta chains listed below, sequenced in a study of cytotoxic CD8 clonotypes in ibrutinib-treated CLL. Sequencing was performed with immunoSEQ multiplex PCR; in TCRdb, only in-frame clones are kept and a portion is missing. Of around 310,000 clones detected, almost 80% appear once; the ten largest clones hold over 5.5%. The sequenced sample was PBMCs, obtained before ibrutinib treatment. The receptor source for this set is a human donor with chronic lymphocytic leukemia.

V usage is TRBV5-5 and J usage is TRBJ2-7; D is possibly TRBD1 (6 bases). The V end was cut by 0 bases, the J end by 2 bases, with 12 bases between. Germline loops: CDR1 SGHKS, CDR2 YYEKEE (reference sequence). The CDR3 has 15 residues. The CDR3 sequence is CASSLVGQGTYEQYF. In nucleotides, the CDR3 is TGTGCCAGCAGCTTGGTAGGGCAGGGGACCTACGAGCAGTACTTC. Based on the CDR3 plus reference TRBV5-5 and TRBJ2-7, the full variable domain is DAGVTQSPTHLIKTRGQQVTLRCSPISGHKSVSWYQQVLGQGPQFIFQYYEKEERGRGNFPDRFSARQFPNYSSELNVNALLLGDSALYLCASSLVGQGTYEQYFGPGTRLTVT.

The CDR3 reads CASSLSLRNAYEQYF. The CDR3 nucleotides are TGTGCCAGCAGTTTAAGTTTGCGGAATGCCTACGAGCAGTACTTC. The chain employs TRBV28 and TRBJ2-7; D ambiguous. Germline CDR1 reads MDHEN; CDR2 reads SYDVKM. The CDR3 sequence is 15 residues long. Trimming shortened V by 2 bases and J by 2 bases, and 13 bases separated the two germline ends.

This chain joins TRBV18 and TRBJ2-1; 11 bases align to TRBD2. In germline, CDR1 is KGHSH, CDR2 LQKENI. V lost 3 bases and J lost 4; bases outside the gene matches: 5. The CDR3 contains 16 residues. CDR3 sequence: CASSPTSGTVYNEQFF. The CDR3 DNA reads TGTGCCAGCTCACCGACTAGCGGGACGGTTTACAATGAGCAGTTCTTC.

CDR3 sequence: CASSRKWDGELFF. The CDR3 DNA is TGTGCCAGCAGCCGGAAGTGGGACGGGGAGCTGTTTTTT. The rearrangement uses TRBV7-3 and TRBJ2-2; D gene ambiguous. Per germline, CDR1 SGHTA and CDR2 FQGTGA. The CDR3 is 13 residues long. Trimming removed 5 bases from V and 7 bases from J, with 11 bases in between. The full variable domain, its missing parts supplied by reference TRBV7-3 and TRBJ2-2, is GAGVSQTPSNKVTEKGKYVELRCDPISGHTALYWYRQSLGQGPEFLIYFQGTGAADDSGLPNDRFFAVRPEGSVSTLKIQRTERGDSAVYLCASSRKWDGELFFGEGSRLTVL.

This chain uses TRBV15 with TRBJ2-3; possible D gene TRBD1, 6 bases. Germline CDR1 reads LNHNV; CDR2 reads YYDKDF (reference sequence). The CDR3 extends over 17 amino acids. V was pared by 0 bases and J by 0 bases, with 13 bases between. The CDR3 nucleotides read TGTGCCACCAGCAGAGATTCGGCAGGGGCTAGCACAGATACGCAGTATTTT. Translating gives CATSRDSAGASTDTQYF.

V usage is TRBV9 and J usage is TRBJ2-1; either TRBD1 or TRBD2 may fit D (5 bases each). Germline V gene data show CDR1 as SGDLS and CDR2 as YYNGEE. V gave up 0 bases and J gave up 3 bases, with 10 bases separating them. CDR3 length: 15 residues. The chain's CDR3 is CASSVEPGGYNEQFF. The CDR3, as DNA: TGTGCCAGCAGCGTAGAACCTGGGGGCTACAATGAGCAGTTCTTC.

This sequence joins TRBV11-2 and TRBJ2-7, with D hard to call. Between the trimmed V and J ends, which lost 1 base and 4 bases, there was a span of 8 bases. The germline V gene encodes CDR1 SGHAT and CDR2 FQNNGV. The CDR3 is 13 amino acids. The CDR3 loop reads CASSLGLKYEQYF. The CDR3 DNA sequence: TGTGCCAGCAGCTTAGGGCTTAAATACGAGCAGTACTTC.

V usage is TRBV11-1 and J usage is TRBJ2-7; D ambiguous. CDR3 size: 14 residues. The germline CDR1 and CDR2 sequences are SGHAT and FQDESV (reference sequence). Trimming cost V 3 bases and J 4 bases, with 13 bases left between them. CDR3 residues: CASSFSYQEYEQYF. The CDR3 DNA reads TGTGCCAGCAGCTTTTCCTACCAAGAGTACGAGCAGTACTTC.

Points on this clone: The sample holds other DNA sequences that translate to the same CDR3. The chain has TRBV7-6 and TRBJ2-1; D is perhaps TRBD2 (5 bases). CDR3 length equals 13 residues. Germline V gene sequence: CDR1 SGHVS, CDR2 FNYEAQ. The V and J ends lost 2 bases and 4 bases respectively, with 6 bases between them. In DNA form, the CDR3 reads TGTGCCAGCAGCTTACGGGATTACAATGAGCAGTTCTTC. It is translated as CASSLRDYNEQFF.

V and J are TRBV27 and TRBJ1-1; TRBD1 aligns across 7 bases. This CDR3 has 15 amino acids. Trimming at V came to 3 bases and at J to 3 bases, leaving 7 bases not matched to a gene. From germline, CDR1 is MNHEY and CDR2 SMNVEV (reference sequence). This CDR3 is CASSLASGGYTEAFF. CDR3 nucleotides: TGTGCCAGCAGTTTGGCGTCAGGGGGGTACACTGAAGCTTTCTTT.

The J gene is TRBJ2-3, the V gene TRBV27; TRBD2 might be the D (5 bases). This CDR3 comprises 15 residues. Germline V CDR1 and CDR2: MNHEY, SMNVEV (reference sequence). V was cut by 4 bases and J by 2 bases, with 13 bases left in between. This CDR3 reads CASSSPGRFTDTQYF. The CDR3 DNA is TGTGCCAGCAGTTCCCCGGGAAGATTCACAGATACGCAGTATTTT.

V usage is TRBV2 and J usage is TRBJ2-5, with D maybe TRBD1 (8 bases). Per germline, CDR1 SNHLY and CDR2 FYNNEI. The CDR3 length is 15 residues. Trimming removed 4 bases from V and 2 bases from J, with 14 bases in between. The CDR3 reads CASSGAGTGQETQYF. CDR3 nucleotide sequence: TGTGCCAGCAGTGGAGCGGGGACAGGTCAAGAGACCCAGTACTTC.

The CDR3 nucleotides read TGCGCCAGCAGCTTGTACAGTCTTGGCGGGAGACAGCCATTGACAGATACGCAGTATTTT. Amino acid sequence: CASSLYSLGGRQPLTDTQYF. The rearrangement links TRBV5-1 to TRBJ2-3; 7 bases are a match to TRBD2. V shed 1 base and J 3 bases; nucleotides not matched to a gene: 20. CDR3 length: 20 amino acids. CDR1 is SGHRS and CDR2 is YFSETQ in the germline V gene.

This clone was detected a few times. The rearrangement uses TRBV19 and TRBJ1-5; 7 bases are a match to TRBD1. The V gene end was trimmed by 6 bases and the J gene end by 2 bases; junction bases not matched to a gene: 7. Germline V CDR1 and CDR2: LNHDA, SQIVND (reference sequence). The CDR3 loop spans 15 amino acids. DNA of the CDR3: TGTGCCAGTAGCCTGGGACAGCTTGGCAATCAGCCCCAGCATTTT. Its protein product is CASSLGQLGNQPQHF.

The chain joins TRBV10-1 to TRBJ1-1, with TRBD1 matching 7 bases. CDR3 length: 18 residues. Germline V gives CDR1 WNHNN, CDR2 SYGVQD (reference sequence). V trimming: 0 bases; J trimming: 1 base; junction bases outside the gene matches: 11. Here the CDR3 reads CASSESAVFGQANTEAFF. The CDR3, as DNA: TGCGCCAGCAGTGAGTCGGCCGTTTTTGGACAGGCGAACACTGAAGCTTTCTTT.

The chain combines TRBV15 with TRBJ2-3; D is perhaps TRBD2 (6 bases). V lost 3 bases, J lost 0 bases, and 16 bases lay in between. The CDR3 has 17 residues. CDR1 is LNHNV, CDR2 YYDKDF, per germline (reference sequence). CDR3 in amino acids: CATSRELSGSSTDTQYF. In nucleotides, the CDR3 is TGTGCCACCAGCAGGGAACTTAGCGGATCTAGCACAGATACGCAGTATTTT.

The V call is TRBV15, the J call TRBJ2-7, with a possible D match to TRBD1 (5 bases). Trimming pared 0 bases from V and 3 bases from J, leaving 9 bases between. Germline-derived CDR1 and CDR2 are LNHNV and YYDKDF (reference sequence). The CDR3 has 14 residues. The CDR3 DNA reads as TGTGCCACCAGCAGAGACATCAGGGACTACGAGCAGTACTTC. It specifies CATSRDIRDYEQYF.

Regarding this clone: The sample contains more than one DNA sequence encoding this CDR3. The V and J genes are TRBV7-8 and TRBJ1-1; TRBD1 matches at 9 bases. Germline CDR1 and CDR2: SGHVS and FQNEAQ. V was clipped by 3 bases and J by 5 bases; unmatched bases: 1. The CDR3 sequence is 13 residues long. The CDR3 nucleotides read TGTGCCAGCAGCTTGGACAGGGGAACTGAAGCTTTCTTT. Translation gives CASSLDRGTEAFF. The whole variable domain, remainder taken from reference TRBV7-8 and TRBJ1-1, is GAGVSQSPRYKVAKRGQDVALRCDPISGHVSLFWYQQALGQGPEFLTYFQNEAQLDKSGLPSDRFFAERPEGSVSTLKIQRTQQEDSAVYLCASSLDRGTEAFFGQGTRLTVV.

The DNA of the CDR3 is TGTGCCAGCTCACCAGGACAGGGGCGCGGTGCAGATACGCAGTATTTT. Encoded protein: CASSPGQGRGADTQYF. The chain carries TRBV18 and TRBJ2-3; 9 nucleotides agree with TRBD1. The CDR3 sequence is 16 residues long. Germline values: CDR1 KGHSH, CDR2 LQKENI. With 2 bases clipped from V and 4 bases from J, the junction kept 7 bases outside the gene matches.

The gene calls are TRBV27 and TRBJ2-3, with 10 bases identical to TRBD2. The V and J ends lost 9 bases and 3 bases, in that order; junction bases with no gene match: 6. Germline lookup yields CDR1 MNHEY and CDR2 SMNVEV (reference sequence). The CDR3 sequence is 14 residues long. The CDR3 protein is CARESGRGTDTQYF. CDR3 sequence (DNA): TGTGCCAGGGAGAGCGGGAGGGGAACAGATACGCAGTATTTT.

The chain carries TRBV2 and TRBJ2-7, with D possibly matching TRBD1 (6 bases). Germline CDR1 is SNHLY and CDR2 is FYNNEI. The CDR3 is 15 residues long. With 4 bases removed from V and 3 bases from J, the gap between germline ends came to 16 bases. The CDR3 spells CASSGGTLTDYEQYF. The DNA for the CDR3 is TGTGCCAGCAGTGGAGGGACACTAACAGACTACGAGCAGTACTTC.

This chain joins TRBV4-3 and TRBJ1-1; TRBD1 aligns across 7 bases. CDR1 is LGHNA, CDR2 YSLEER, per germline. Unmatched junction bases numbered 14, after V lost 1 base and J lost 3 bases. CDR3 length equals 18 residues. CDR3 amino acids: CASSQGRGRWGFDTEAFF. The CDR3 region has the DNA TGCGCCAGCAGCCAAGGTAGGGGGCGATGGGGTTTCGACACTGAAGCTTTCTTT.

In this sample, this clone turned up a few times. The chain has TRBV9 and TRBJ2-7; the D is unclear. The CDR3 spans 12 residues. Germline V gene lookup returns CDR1 SGDLS and CDR2 YYNGEE. The V end was cut by 4 bases, the J end by 4 bases, with 9 bases between. The CDR3 loop is CASSPTDYEQYF. The CDR3, as DNA: TGTGCCAGCAGCCCGACGGATTACGAGCAGTACTTC.

The chain couples TRBV11-2 to TRBJ2-1, with TRBD2 matching 10 bases. The germline V gene has CDR1 SGHAT and CDR2 FQNNGV. J was trimmed by 7 bases and V by 5 bases; bases with no gene match: 11. This CDR3 region has 16 residues. In nucleotides, the CDR3 is TGTGCCAGCAGCGCCCGACTAGCGGGCGGGGGGAATGAGCAGTTCTTC. Amino acids: CASSARLAGGGNEQFF.

The rearrangement joins TRBV4-3 to TRBJ2-5, with 10 bases identical to TRBD2. The CDR3 spans 13 residues. CDR1 LGHNA and CDR2 YSLEER come from the germline V gene. V trimming: 3 bases; J trimming: 12 bases; junction bases outside the gene matches: 7. CDR3 nucleotide sequence: TGCGCCAGCAGCCAGGAAACTAGCGGGAAAAAGTACTTC. Translating it yields CASSQETSGKKYF.

This chain links TRBV13 with TRBJ2-1; TRBD2 agrees at 9 bases. With 5 bases clipped from V and 10 bases from J, the junction kept 6 bases outside the gene matches. This CDR3 is 13 amino acids long. The germline gives CDR1 PRHDT, CDR2 FYEKMQ (reference sequence). This CDR3 is CASSTGLAKEQFF. The CDR3 region has the DNA TGTGCCAGCAGCACCGGACTAGCGAAAGAGCAGTTCTTC.

The genes are TRBV27 and TRBJ2-7; 10 nucleotides match TRBD2. The CDR3 has 19 residues. Germline CDR1 is MNHEY and CDR2 is SMNVEV (reference sequence). The trim removed 4 bases at V and 2 bases at J, leaving 17 bases unmatched. The CDR3 DNA reads TGTGCCAGCAGTTACATGACTAGCGGGTCGCCTTTCCCAACCTACGAGCAGTACTTC. This sequence encodes CASSYMTSGSPFPTYEQYF.

The chain joins TRBV30 to TRBJ2-2, with 11 nucleotides matching TRBD2. V lost 0 bases to trimming and J lost 3 bases; unmatched junction nucleotides: 6. The CDR3 runs 17 residues. Germline V gene data show CDR1 as GTSNPN and CDR2 as SVGIG (reference sequence). For the CDR3, the DNA is TGTGCCTGGAGTGTTTTAACTAGCGGGAGTTACACCGGGGAGCTGTTTTTT. This encodes CAWSVLTSGSYTGELFF.

Details on this clone: Relative to the germline gene, one junction end is altered; a read error may explain this. CDR3 sequence: CASSVWGGYTF. CDR3 DNA sequence: TGTGCCAGCAGTGTATGGGGTGGCTACACCTTC. This chain connects TRBV28 to TRBJ1-2; D not resolved. Germline V gene lookup returns CDR1 MDHEN and CDR2 SYDVKM. This CDR3 comprises 11 residues.

V and J are TRBV14 and TRBJ2-1; 7 nucleotides agree with TRBD2. J gave up 2 bases and V 4 bases, and 5 bases lay outside the gene matches. CDR1 SGHDN and CDR2 FVKESK come from the germline V gene. The CDR3 is 15 amino acids. The CDR3 coding sequence is TGTGCCAGCAGCCTAGGACTAGTTACCTACAATGAGCAGTTCTTC. Amino acid sequence: CASSLGLVTYNEQFF.